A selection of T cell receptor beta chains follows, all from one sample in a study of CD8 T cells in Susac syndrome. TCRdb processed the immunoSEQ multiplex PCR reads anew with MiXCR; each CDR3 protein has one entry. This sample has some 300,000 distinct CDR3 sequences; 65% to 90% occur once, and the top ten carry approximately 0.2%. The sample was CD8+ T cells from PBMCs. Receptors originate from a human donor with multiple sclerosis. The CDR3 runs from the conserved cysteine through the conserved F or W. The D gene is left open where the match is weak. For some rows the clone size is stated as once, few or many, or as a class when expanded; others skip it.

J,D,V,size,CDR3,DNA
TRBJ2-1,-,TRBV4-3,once,CASSQDVRRNSYNEQFF,TGCGCCAGCAGCCAAGATGTGAGGAGGAACTCCTACAATGAGCAGTTCTTC
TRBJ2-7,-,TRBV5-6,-,CASSFTGPTYEQYF,TGTGCCAGCAGCTTCACAGGGCCGACCTACGAGCAGTACTTC
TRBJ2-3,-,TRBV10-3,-,CAISEVGTDTQYF,TGTGCCATCAGTGAGGTTGGTACAGATACGCAGTATTTT
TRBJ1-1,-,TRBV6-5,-,CASSYGASWMNTEAFF,TGTGCCAGCAGTTACGGCGCATCTTGGATGAACACTGAAGCTTTCTTT
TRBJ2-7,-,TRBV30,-,CAWTAGSYEQYF,TGTGCCTGGACCGCAGGGAGCTACGAGCAGTACTTC
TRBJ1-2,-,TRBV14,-,CASSQEPTVAYGYTF,TGTGCCAGCAGCCAAGAACCGACAGTGGCCTATGGCTACACCTTC
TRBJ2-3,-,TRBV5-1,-,CASTWGGFTQYF,TGCGCCAGCACCTGGGGAGGCTTTACGCAGTATTTT
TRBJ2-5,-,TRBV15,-,CATSRDGRQGGVEGETQYF,TGTGCCACCAGCAGAGATGGGCGACAGGGTGGGGTGGAGGGAGAGACCCAGTACTTC
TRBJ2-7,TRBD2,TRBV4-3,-,CASSHSGVLDEQYF,TGCGCCAGCAGCCACAGCGGGGTACTTGACGAGCAGTACTTC
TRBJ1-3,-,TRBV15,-,CATSSLEGSGNTIYF,TGTGCCACCAGCAGTCTTGAAGGGTCTGGAAACACCATATATTTT
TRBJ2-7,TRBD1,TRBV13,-,CASSLPAGTGHHEQYF,TGTGCCAGCAGCCTCCCGGCCGGGACAGGGCATCACGAGCAGTACTTC
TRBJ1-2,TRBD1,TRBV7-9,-,CASSLTEIGQELNYGYTF,TGTGCCAGCAGCTTAACGGAGATTGGACAGGAGCTAAACTATGGCTACACCTTC
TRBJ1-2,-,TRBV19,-,CASSMERVYGYTF,TGTGCCAGTAGTATGGAGAGGGTTTATGGCTACACCTTC
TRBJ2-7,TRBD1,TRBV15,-,CATSSQGAGSYEQYF,TGTGCCACCAGCAGCCAGGGGGCGGGCTCCTACGAGCAGTACTTC
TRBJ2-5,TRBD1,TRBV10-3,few,CAISAGDRETQYF,TGTGCCATCAGTGCCGGGGACAGAGAGACCCAGTACTTC
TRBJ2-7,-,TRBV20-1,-,CSARDWMGAAGTYEQYF,TGCAGTGCTAGAGATTGGATGGGGGCTGCCGGAACCTACGAGCAGTACTTC
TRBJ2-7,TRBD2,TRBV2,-,CASSDNLAGSYYEQYF,TGTGCCAGCAGTGATAACCTAGCGGGATCCTACTACGAGCAGTACTTC
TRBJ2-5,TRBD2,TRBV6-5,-,CASSFPAGTSGEETQYF,TGTGCCAGCAGTTTCCCCGCCGGGACTAGCGGGGAAGAGACCCAGTACTTC
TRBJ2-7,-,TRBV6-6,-,CASSYKGPEVHEQYF,TGTGCCAGCAGTTACAAGGGCCCTGAGGTTCACGAGCAGTACTTC
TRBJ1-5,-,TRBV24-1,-,CATSWAGNQPQHF,TGTGCCACCTCGTGGGCAGGCAATCAGCCCCAGCATTTT
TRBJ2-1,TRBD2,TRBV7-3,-,CASSLLAGGPPYNEQFF,TGTGCCAGCAGCTTACTAGCGGGAGGGCCCCCCTACAATGAGCAGTTCTTC
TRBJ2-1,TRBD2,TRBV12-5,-,CASGLAGLAGAPSSYNEQFF,TGTGCTAGTGGTTTGGCGGGACTAGCGGGAGCCCCGAGCTCCTACAATGAGCAGTTCTTC
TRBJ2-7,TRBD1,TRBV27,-,CASSLVGTGGHEQYF,TGTGCCAGCAGTTTGGTAGGGACAGGGGGCCACGAGCAGTACTTC
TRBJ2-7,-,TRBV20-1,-,CSARDKGVSYEQYF,TGCAGTGCTAGAGACAAGGGGGTCTCCTACGAGCAGTACTTC
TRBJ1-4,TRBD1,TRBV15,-,CATSGGTGPGEKLFF,TGTGCCACCAGCGGTGGGACAGGGCCTGGTGAAAAACTGTTTTTT
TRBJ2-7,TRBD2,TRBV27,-,CASSLAGDPIYEQYF,TGTGCCAGCAGTTTAGCGGGAGACCCGATTTACGAGCAGTACTTC
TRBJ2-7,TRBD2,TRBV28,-,CASSVGLADYEQYF,TGTGCCAGCAGTGTAGGACTAGCGGACTACGAGCAGTACTTC
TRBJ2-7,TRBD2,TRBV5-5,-,CASSLTSGSTYEQYF,TGTGCCAGCAGCTTGACTAGCGGGAGTACCTACGAGCAGTACTTC
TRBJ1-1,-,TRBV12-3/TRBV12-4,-,CASSLYPRQTEAFF,TGTGCCAGCAGTTTATACCCTCGCCAGACTGAAGCTTTCTTT
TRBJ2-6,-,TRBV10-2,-,CASQGGHRGSGANVLTF,TGCGCCAGCCAAGGAGGACACAGAGGCTCTGGGGCCAACGTCCTGACTTTC
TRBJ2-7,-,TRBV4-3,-,CASSQDGRTAYEQYF,TGCGCCAGCAGCCAAGATGGGAGAACCGCTTACGAGCAGTACTTC
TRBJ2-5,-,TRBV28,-,CASSFWAGWYF,TGTGCCAGCAGTTTCTGGGCAGGCTGGTACTTC
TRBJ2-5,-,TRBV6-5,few,CASSYSGGWETQYF,TGTGCCAGCAGTTACTCTGGGGGATGGGAGACCCAGTACTTC
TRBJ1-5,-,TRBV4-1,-,CASSQTGEGQPQHF,TGCGCCAGCAGCCAAACCGGAGAGGGTCAGCCCCAGCATTTT
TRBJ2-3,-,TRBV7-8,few,CASSPRGDTQYF,TGTGCCAGCAGCCCCCGTGGGGATACGCAGTATTTT
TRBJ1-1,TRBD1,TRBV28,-,CASSSGTVMNTEAFF,TGTGCCAGCAGTTCCGGGACAGTCATGAACACTGAAGCTTTCTTT